Following are 23 T cell receptor beta chains from one sample sequenced in a study of blood T cell repertoires in COVID-19. Using immunoSEQ multiplex PCR, the repertoire was profiled, and TCRdb retains in-frame clones only, with some absent. The sample holds about 210,000 clones, about four fifths seen once. The sequenced material came from PBMCs or T cells enriched from blood (not recorded which). These receptors came from a woman aged 45 to 65 with acute COVID-19.

This clone occurred a few times. The chain uses TRBV7-2 and TRBJ1-6; TRBD1 matches 7 bases. This CDR3 spans 16 amino acids. Germline assignment: CDR1 SGHTA and CDR2 FQGNSA. Trimming took 3 bases from V and 1 from J; bases not matched to a gene: 3. This CDR3 reads CASSLAQGSYNSPLHF. For the CDR3, the DNA is TGTGCCAGCAGCTTGGCACAGGGGTCCTATAATTCACCCCTCCACTTT.

CDR3 DNA sequence: TGTGCCAGTAGTATAATGGGAGGCGGGAGCAATCAGCCCCAGCATTTT. This sequence encodes CASSIMGGGSNQPQHF. The gene calls are TRBV19 and TRBJ1-5; no reliable D call. Trimming removed 2 bases from V and 1 base from J, with 12 bases in between. Germline CDR1 is LNHDA and CDR2 is SQIVND (reference sequence). The CDR3 has 16 residues.

This clone was recorded once. V is TRBV9 and J is TRBJ2-1; a weak D match, TRBD2 (6 bases). CDR3 length equals 15 residues. V gave up 4 bases and J gave up 2 bases, with 13 bases separating them. Germline CDR1 SGDLS, CDR2 YYNGEE. The DNA of the CDR3 is TGTGCCAGCAGCCGCGCGGGGCTTACCTACAATGAGCAGTTCTTC. Residues: CASSRAGLTYNEQFF.

In this sample, this clone turned up a few times. V gene TRBV29-1 combines with J gene TRBJ2-3; 11 nucleotides match TRBD2. The V gene end was trimmed by 4 bases and the J gene end by 3 bases; junction bases not matched to a gene: 6. Germline loops: CDR1 SQVTM, CDR2 ANQGSEA. The CDR3 is 15 amino acids. The CDR3 sequence is CSVGRTSGGTDTQYF. CDR3 coding DNA: TGCAGCGTTGGTCGTACTAGCGGGGGAACAGATACGCAGTATTTT.

J is TRBJ2-7 and V is TRBV11-3; 11 bases agree with TRBD2. V shed 5 bases, J shed 4 bases, and the junction held 16 bases outside the gene matches. CDR1 SGHNT and CDR2 YENEEA come from the germline V gene. The length of the CDR3 is 18 residues. The CDR3 DNA sequence: TGTGCCAGCAGCCCCCCCCTTGGTGTTAGCGGGGGGGCTTACGAGCAGTACTTC. It is translated as CASSPPLGVSGGAYEQYF.

This chain uses TRBV18 with TRBJ2-7; 9 nucleotides line up with TRBD1. The junction had 5 bases not matched to a gene; V was cut back by 2 bases and J by 3 bases. The V gene's germline CDR1 is KGHSH and CDR2 LQKENI. The CDR3 extends over 15 amino acids. The CDR3 region is CASSPGMTGGYEQYF. As DNA, the CDR3 is TGTGCCAGCTCACCAGGTATGACAGGGGGCTACGAGCAGTACTTC.

The chain is built from TRBV11-3 and TRBJ2-2; 7 nucleotides line up with TRBD1. The CDR3 is 13 residues long. The germline V gene encodes CDR1 SGHNT and CDR2 YENEEA. V was pared by 5 bases and J by 6 bases, with 3 bases of the junction left unmatched. DNA of the CDR3: TGTGCCAGCAGCCCTCAGGGGGCCGGGGAGCTGTTTTTT. As protein: CASSPQGAGELFF. The whole variable domain, remainder taken from reference TRBV11-3 and TRBJ2-2, is EAGVVQSPRYKIIEKKQPVAFWCNPISGHNTLYWYLQNLGQGPELLIRYENEEAVDDSQLPKDRFSAERLKGVDSTLKIQPAELGDSAVYLCASSPQGAGELFFGEGSRLTVL.

This chain links TRBV28 with TRBJ2-6; 8 nucleotides line up with TRBD1. The CDR3 length is 16 residues. Germline CDR1 MDHEN, CDR2 SYDVKM. V was clipped by 1 base and J by 2 bases; unmatched bases: 1. The CDR3, as DNA: TGTGCCAGCAGTTTATCACAGGGGGCTGGGGCCAACGTCCTGACTTTC. It codes for CASSLSQGAGANVLTF. The entire variable domain, with the rest obtained from reference TRBV28 and TRBJ2-6, is as follows: DVKVTQSSRYLVKRTGEKVFLECVQDMDHENMFWYRQDPGLGLRLIYFSYDVKMKEKGDIPEGYSVSREKKERFSLILESASTNQTSMYLCASSLSQGAGANVLTFGAGSRLTVL.

This clone was detected once. The V call is TRBV7-2, the J call TRBJ2-5, with 8 bases lining up with TRBD2. The V and J ends lost 3 bases and 5 bases, in that order; junction bases with no gene match: 8. Germline loops: CDR1 SGHTA, CDR2 FQGNSA. The CDR3 length is 15 residues. The CDR3, as DNA: TGTGCCAGCAGCTTGGTTTCGGGGGGGCGGGAGACCCAGTACTTC. It translates to CASSLVSGGRETQYF.

This chain uses TRBV20-1 with TRBJ1-4; D gene uncertain. The CDR3 consists of 11 residues. With 3 bases removed from V and 8 bases from J, the gap between germline ends came to 7 bases. The germline CDR1 and CDR2 sequences are DFQATT and SNEGSKA (reference sequence). The CDR3 sequence: CSARAGEKLFF. The DNA of the CDR3 is TGCAGTGCTAGGGCGGGGGAAAAACTGTTTTTT.

This clone was counted only a few times. CDR3: CASSGGLAGGLDTQYF. The CDR3, as DNA: TGTGCCAGCAGCGGAGGGTTAGCGGGGGGGTTAGATACGCAGTATTTT. V is TRBV7-9 and J is TRBJ2-3, with 11 bases identical to TRBD2. Per the germline V gene, CDR1 is SEHNR and CDR2 is FQNEAQ (reference sequence). The CDR3 runs to 16 residues. With V trimmed by 5 bases and J by 5 bases, 9 bases remained unmatched.

The V call is TRBV6-2 or TRBV6-3, the J call TRBJ1-5; 7 nucleotides line up with TRBD1. The CDR3 is 18 residues long. Germline CDR1 and CDR2: MNHEY and SVGEGT. V lost 0 bases, J lost 4 bases, and 12 bases stayed unmatched. CDR3 sequence reads: CASSYSRLRGQINQPQHF. CDR3 sequence (DNA): TGTGCCAGCAGTTACTCGAGGTTAAGGGGACAGATAAATCAGCCCCAGCATTTT.

The V and J genes are TRBV12-5 and TRBJ2-7; D gene ambiguous. Germline lookup yields CDR1 LGHNT and CDR2 FRNRAP. The CDR3 has 13 amino acids. V lost 6 bases to trimming and J lost 3 bases, with 12 bases between them. CDR3 bases: TGTGCTAGTGGCCCCCCGACAAGCTACGAGCAGTACTTC. Its translation is CASGPPTSYEQYF.

CDR3 in DNA: TGTGCCAGCAGTTGGATAGCGGGAGCCGATTACGAGCAGTACTTC. Translated, it gives CASSWIAGADYEQYF. The rearrangement uses TRBV6-4 and TRBJ2-7; 9 bases are shared with TRBD2. The CDR3 covers 15 residues. CDR1 and CDR2 (germline): MRHNA, SNTAGT. V lost 5 bases and J lost 4; bases outside the gene matches: 9.

CDR3 bases: TGTGCCAGCAGTACCGGGGACAGGGGGCATGATCAGCCCCAGCATTTT. The encoded protein is CASSTGDRGHDQPQHF. The chain combines TRBV6-6 with TRBJ1-5; 12 bases fit TRBD1. Germline CDR1 MNHNY, CDR2 SVGAGI (reference sequence). V was clipped by 5 bases and J by 5 bases; unmatched bases: 7. The CDR3 has 16 residues.

The V and J genes are TRBV7-2 and TRBJ2-2; a weak D match, TRBD1 (6 bases). Germline V gene lookup returns CDR1 SGHTA and CDR2 FQGNSA. This CDR3 contains 17 residues. V was pared by 4 bases and J by 1 base, with 16 bases between. The CDR3 DNA reads as TGTGCCAGCAGCTCCCCTGGACAGTTTGGGAACACCGGGGAGCTGTTTTTT. It translates to CASSSPGQFGNTGELFF.

The chain links TRBV6-5 to TRBJ1-6; D unclear. The CDR3 consists of 15 residues. Trimming cost V 0 bases and J 7 bases, with 10 bases left between them. CDR1 MNHEY and CDR2 SVGAGI come from the germline V gene. Here the CDR3 reads CASSYSVQLNSPLHF. In DNA, the CDR3 is TGTGCCAGCAGTTACTCTGTACAACTAAATTCACCCCTCCACTTT.

The chain recombines TRBV24-1 with TRBJ2-7; the D is unclear. Germline lookup yields CDR1 KGHDR and CDR2 SFDVKD. Trimming removed 0 bases at V and 9 bases at J, with 11 bases between. This CDR3 has 13 residues. DNA for the CDR3: TGTGCCACCAGTGATTTGAACAGTCTGGGGCAGTACTTC. Amino acids: CATSDLNSLGQYF.

This chain connects TRBV7-2 to TRBJ2-4; D is perhaps TRBD1 (6 bases). CDR1 is SGHTA, CDR2 FQGNSA, per germline. Trimming removed 0 bases from V and 6 bases from J, with 15 bases in between. CDR3 size: 16 residues. In DNA, the CDR3 is TGTGCCAGCAGCTTAGCGGGTCAGGGGAAGGGAAACATTCAGTACTTC. This gives the protein CASSLAGQGKGNIQYF.

This clone has just a few counts. The chain employs TRBV30 and TRBJ1-1; 9 bases agree with TRBD1. Germline assignment: CDR1 GTSNPN and CDR2 SVGIG (reference sequence). J lost 5 bases, V lost 1 base, and 8 bases had no gene match. The CDR3 loop spans 15 amino acids. CDR3 in amino acids: CAWSGGDRERTEAFF. The DNA of the CDR3 is TGTGCCTGGAGTGGCGGGGACAGGGAGAGAACTGAAGCTTTCTTT.

The J gene is TRBJ2-1, the V gene TRBV29-1, with 8 bases aligning to TRBD1. The CDR3 sequence is 16 residues long. The germline V gene has CDR1 SQVTM and CDR2 ANQGSEA. With V trimmed by 2 bases and J by 6 bases, 12 bases remained unmatched. Here the CDR3 DNA reads TGCAGCGTTGAACTTGGATCCGCAGGGGGCTTCAATGAGCAGTTCTTC. This sequence encodes CSVELGSAGGFNEQFF.

This chain links TRBV5-1 with TRBJ2-2; 7 nucleotides align to TRBD1. There are 15 residues in the CDR3. Per germline, CDR1 SGHRS and CDR2 YFSETQ. Germline trimming cut 4 bases from V and 4 bases from J; bases unmatched to any gene: 7. The CDR3 nucleotides are TGCGCCAGCAGCGAGACAGGGTGGGTCACCGGGGAGCTGTTTTTT. Its protein product is CASSETGWVTGELFF.

This clone was found a few times. The chain employs TRBV7-9 and TRBJ1-2, with unresolved D. The CDR3 covers 13 residues. Germline assignment: CDR1 SEHNR and CDR2 FQNEAQ (reference sequence). V was pared by 2 bases and J by 8 bases, with 12 bases between. This CDR3 reads CASSLLEDSGYTF. The CDR3 DNA reads as TGTGCCAGCAGCTTATTAGAGGATTCCGGCTACACCTTC. Filled out from reference TRBV7-9 and TRBJ1-2, the complete variable domain reads DTGVSQNPRHKITKRGQNVTFRCDPISEHNRLYWYRQTLGQGPEFLTYFQNEAQLEKSRLLSDRFSAERPKGSFSTLEIQRTEQGDSAMYLCASSLLEDSGYTFGSGTRLTVV.